A single sample gave rise to the 9 T cell receptor beta chains below, sequenced in a study of identifying expanded T cells in peripheral blood. The table came from immunoSEQ multiplex PCR; TCRdb's copy has only in-frame clones and leaves some out. There are some 120,000 clones in the sample; 84% occur only once, and roughly 3.3% lies in the top ten. Sequenced material: blood. The receptors derive from a person between 18 and 70 years old in good health.

The chain joins TRBV30 to TRBJ2-2, with TRBD2 as a possible D gene (7 bases). Germline CDR1 reads GTSNPN; CDR2 reads SVGIG (reference sequence). With 2 bases removed from V and 6 bases from J, the gap between germline ends came to 13 bases. The CDR3 consists of 14 residues. The CDR3 DNA is TGTGCCTGGAGTTGGGGGGGCACGGCCGGGGAGCTGTTTTTT. Translation: CAWSWGGTAGELFF.

This chain links TRBV2 with TRBJ1-5; D unclear. The CDR3 length is 15 residues. Germline assignment: CDR1 SNHLY and CDR2 FYNNEI. The V and J ends lost 1 base and 4 bases respectively, with 11 bases between them. The chain's CDR3 is CASSEVEGRNQPQHF. The CDR3 nucleotides read TGTGCCAGCAGTGAAGTAGAGGGAAGGAATCAGCCCCAGCATTTT.

The chain combines TRBV19 with TRBJ1-5; maybe TRBD1 (5 bases). The CDR3 runs 14 residues. V dropped 10 bases and J dropped 4 bases, with 17 bases sitting between them. Per the germline V gene, CDR1 is LNHDA and CDR2 is SQIVND (reference sequence). The CDR3 DNA reads TGTGCCACCCGGATGACAGCGGATAATCAGCCCCAGCATTTT. It encodes CATRMTADNQPQHF. The complete variable domain, with remaining parts taken from reference TRBV19 and TRBJ1-5, reads DGGITQSPKYLFRKEGQNVTLSCEQNLNHDAMYWYRQDPGQGLRLIYYSQIVNDFQKGDIAEGYSVSREKKESFPLTVTSAQKNPTAFYLCATRMTADNQPQHFGDGTRLSIL.

J is TRBJ2-1 and V is TRBV27; tentative D call: TRBD1 (5 bases). Trimming took 8 bases from V and 8 from J, leaving 22 bases between them. Looked up from germline, CDR1 is MNHEY and CDR2 is SMNVEV (reference sequence). The CDR3 sequence is 15 residues long. CDR3 sequence (DNA): TGTGCCAGCTCCCCCGACAGCATGAGTTTGGATGAGCAGTTCTTC. It is translated as CASSPDSMSLDEQFF.

The genes are TRBV27 and TRBJ2-3, with a possible D match to TRBD1 (7 bases). V was cut by 6 bases and J by 3 bases, with 16 bases left in between. This CDR3 is 15 amino acids long. In germline, CDR1 is MNHEY, CDR2 SMNVEV (reference sequence). CDR3 in amino acids: CASSPDRRDTDTQYF. In nucleotides, the CDR3 is TGTGCCAGCAGCCCGGACAGGAGGGATACAGATACGCAGTATTTT.

The chain uses TRBV7-7 and TRBJ2-3; tentative D call: TRBD2 (7 bases). Trimming left V 3 bases short and J 3 bases short, with 10 bases between. Per germline, CDR1 SSHAT and CDR2 FNYEAQ (reference sequence). There are 14 residues in the CDR3. The CDR3 coding sequence is TGTGCCAGCAGCTTGGGGGGGGCAACAGATACGCAGTATTTT. Translating gives CASSLGGATDTQYF.

The chain links TRBV7-9 to TRBJ2-6; 8 bases are shared with TRBD1. After removal of 5 bases from V and 1 base from J, the junction contained 10 bases not matched to a gene. This CDR3 has 18 amino acids. Germline lookup yields CDR1 SEHNR and CDR2 FQNEAQ (reference sequence). The CDR3 nucleotides read TGTGCCAGCAGCCCTCCCGGGACAGGCTTTTCTGGGGCCAACGTCCTGACTTTC. Its protein product is CASSPPGTGFSGANVLTF.

The V and J genes are TRBV5-4 and TRBJ2-5; possibly TRBD2 for D (7 bases). V was pared by 4 bases and J by 3 bases, with 13 bases between. Germline CDR1 is SGHNT and CDR2 is YYREEE (reference sequence). The CDR3 is 14 residues long. CDR3 in amino acids: CASSPGGGKETQYF. CDR3 nucleotides: TGTGCCAGCAGCCCGGGGGGCGGGAAAGAGACCCAGTACTTC. Full variable domain (remainder filled in from reference TRBV5-4 and TRBJ2-5): ETGVTQSPTHLIKTRGQQVTLRCSSQSGHNTVSWYQQALGQGPQFIFQYYREEENGRGNFPPRFSGLQFPNYSSELNVNALELDDSALYLCASSPGGGKETQYFGPGTRLLVL.

The rearrangement links TRBV5-4 to TRBJ1-1; D remains unclear. The CDR3 is 13 residues long. Trimming removed 4 bases at V and 3 bases at J, with 10 bases between. In germline, CDR1 is SGHNT, CDR2 YYREEE (reference sequence). The CDR3 bases are TGTGCCAGCAGCCGGGGAGAGGACACTGAAGCTTTCTTT. It is translated as CASSRGEDTEAFF.